This section outlines one TCR beta chain sequence together with its context. What it recognizes is unknown. This CDR3 is built from 14 residues. V lost 3 bases to trimming and J lost 9 bases, with 15 bases between them. Germline loops: CDR1 KGHSH, CDR2 LQKENI. Doses given second, at about 4 or about 12 weeks, were pooled. Libraries were prepared by immunoSEQ multiplex PCR; TCRdb keeps only in-frame clonotypes and omits some of them. The table lists roughly 120,000 clones, about 90% of them singletons. This sample was included in a study of T cell responses to AZD1222 COVID-19 vaccine. Study results and limitations: The donors showed a predominance of white British ancestry and of females, with possible underestimation of clonal diversity.

This TCR derives from an adult who received the AZD1222 COVID-19 vaccine. The source was peripheral blood, collected 28 days after the second AZD1222 dose. This chain uses TRBV18 with TRBJ1-5; D gene ambiguous. This CDR3 reads CASSPSFTAGPQHF. CDR3 DNA: TGTGCCAGCTCACCCTCATTTACGGCAGGGCCCCAGCATTTT.